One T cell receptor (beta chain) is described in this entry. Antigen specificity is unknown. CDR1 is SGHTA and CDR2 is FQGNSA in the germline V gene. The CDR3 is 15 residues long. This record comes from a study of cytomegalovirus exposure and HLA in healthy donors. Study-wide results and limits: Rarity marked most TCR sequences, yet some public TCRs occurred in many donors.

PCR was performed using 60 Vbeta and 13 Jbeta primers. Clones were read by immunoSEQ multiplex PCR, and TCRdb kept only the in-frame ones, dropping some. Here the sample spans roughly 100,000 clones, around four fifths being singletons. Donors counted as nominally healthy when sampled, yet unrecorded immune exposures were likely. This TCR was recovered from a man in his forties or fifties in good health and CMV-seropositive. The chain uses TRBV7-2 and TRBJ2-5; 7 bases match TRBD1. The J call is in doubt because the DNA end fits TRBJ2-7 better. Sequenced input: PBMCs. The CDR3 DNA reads TGTGCCAGCAGCCCTCAGGGGGTCTCGTCCTACGAGCAGTACTTC. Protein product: CASSPQGVSSYEQYF.